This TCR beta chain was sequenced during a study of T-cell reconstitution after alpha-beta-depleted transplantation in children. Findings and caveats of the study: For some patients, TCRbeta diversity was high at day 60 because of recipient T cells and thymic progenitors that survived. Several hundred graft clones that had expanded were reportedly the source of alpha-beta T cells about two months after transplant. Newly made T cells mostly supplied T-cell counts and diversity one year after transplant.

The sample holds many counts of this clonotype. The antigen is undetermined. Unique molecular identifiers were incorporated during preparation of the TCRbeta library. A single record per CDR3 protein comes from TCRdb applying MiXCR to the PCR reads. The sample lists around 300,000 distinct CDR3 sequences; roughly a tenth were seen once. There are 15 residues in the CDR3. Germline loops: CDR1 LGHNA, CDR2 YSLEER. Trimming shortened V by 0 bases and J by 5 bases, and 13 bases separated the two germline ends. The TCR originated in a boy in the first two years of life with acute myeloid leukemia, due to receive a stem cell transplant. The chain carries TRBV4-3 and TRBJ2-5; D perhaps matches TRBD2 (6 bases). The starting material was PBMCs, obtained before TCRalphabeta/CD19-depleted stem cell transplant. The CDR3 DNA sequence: TGCGCCAGCAGCCAAGATTTACGGGGGTTGGAGACCCAGTACTTC. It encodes CASSQDLRGLETQYF.